The 9 T cell receptor beta chains below come from one sample, sequenced in a study of T cell clonality in common variable immunodeficiency. Method: immunoSEQ multiplex PCR; TCRdb's copy keeps in-frame clones and lacks some. The sample shows some 50,000 clones, none of them appearing just once. What was sequenced was peripheral blood mononuclear cells. The receptors shown here come from a person between 18 and 70 years old in good health.

The table lists this clone with many counts. The chain's CDR3 is CASSLRGTSYEQYF. The CDR3 bases that were read are TGTGCCAGCAGTCTACGGGGGACTAGCTACGAG. This chain joins TRBV7-2 and TRBJ2-7, with TRBD2 matching over 8 bases. Read coverage stops 3 residues before the CDR3 terminus; the germline J gene supplies the remainder. The CDR3 runs to 14 residues. Losses at the gene ends were 6 bases for V and 3 bases for J; bases not matched to a gene: 7. Germline lookup yields CDR1 SGHTA and CDR2 FQGNSA. The full variable domain, rest sourced from reference TRBV7-2 and TRBJ2-7, is GAGVSQSPSNKVTEKGKDVELRCDPISGHTALYWYRQSLGQGLEFLIYFQGNSAPDKSGLPSDRFSAERTGGSVSTLTIQRTQQEDSAVYLCASSLRGTSYEQYFGPGTRLTVT.

The table lists this clone with a few counts. The read is 3 residues too short to cover the CDR3 end, so that end is filled in from the germline J gene. V is TRBV5-1 and J is TRBJ2-1, with 13 bases lining up with TRBD2. Unmatched junction bases numbered 11, after V lost 4 bases and J lost 7 bases. This CDR3 spans 17 amino acids. From germline, CDR1 is SGHRS and CDR2 YFSETQ. Incomplete CDR3 DNA: TGCGCCAGCAGCACCCGACTAGCGGGAGGACCTGTAAATGAG. Translated, it gives CASSTRLAGGPVNE. The CDR3 in full is CASSTRLAGGPVNEQFF.

The sample holds a few counts of this clone. The missing CDR3 end, 3 residues past where the read stops, is filled in from the germline J gene. J is TRBJ1-1 and V is TRBV5-1, with no clear D. Germline assignment: CDR1 SGHRS and CDR2 YFSETQ. CDR3 length equals 15 residues. The sequenced CDR3 bases are TGCGCCAGCAGCTTGGGAGAACTCCACAACTATGGC. It is translated as CASSLGELHNYG. From start to end, the CDR3 is CASSLGELHNYGAFF. Full variable domain (rest looked up from reference TRBV5-1 and TRBJ1-1): KAGVTQTPRYLIKTRGQQVTLSCSPISGHRSVSWYQQTPGQGLQFLFEYFSETQRNKGNFPGRFSGRQFSNSRSEMNVSTLELGDSALYLCASSLGELHNYGAFFGQGTRLTVV.

This clone was seen only a few times. The read ends 3 residues before the CDR3 terminus; that terminus is restored from the germline J gene. The V and J genes are TRBV5-1 and TRBJ1-3, with TRBD1 matching 7 bases. CDR3 length: 15 residues. CDR1 and CDR2 (germline): SGHRS, YFSETQ. Losses at the gene ends were 4 bases for V and 5 bases for J; bases not matched to a gene: 9. The DNA read from the CDR3 is TGCGCCAGCAGCCCCGGGGAGGGGGCTAGAAACACC. This gives the protein CASSPGEGARNT. The whole CDR3 sequence reads CASSPGEGARNTIYF.

This clone was counted many times. The CDR3 protein is CSARKNDGSYEQYF. The sequenced part of the CDR3 DNA is TGCAGTGCTCGAAAGAATGACGGGTCCTACGAG. The V gene is TRBV20-1, the J gene TRBJ2-7; D is ambiguous. Sequencing ends 3 residues short of the CDR3 end; the germline J gene provides the rest. This CDR3 is built from 14 residues. Germline assignment: CDR1 DFQATT and CDR2 SNEGSKA (reference sequence). V was clipped by 5 bases and J by 1 base, with 15 bases between them.

In its sample, this clone was seen many times. The read comes to an end 3 residues before the CDR3 does, leaving the germline J gene to fill in the end. This chain uses TRBV9 with TRBJ1-4, with 7 bases lining up with TRBD1. Germline V lookup: CDR1 SGDLS, CDR2 YYNGEE. V lost 3 bases, J lost 5 bases, and 7 bases stayed unmatched. The CDR3 loop spans 15 amino acids. Incomplete CDR3 DNA: TGTGCCAGCAGCGCCCAGACAGGGAGGAATGAAAAA. It yields the protein CASSAQTGRNEK. The whole CDR3 sequence is CASSAQTGRNEKLFF.

This clone appeared many times. The CDR3 loop reads CASQDRGYEQYF. Partial CDR3 DNA: TGTGCCAGTCAAGACAGGGGCTACGAG. V usage is TRBV19 and J usage is TRBJ2-7, with TRBD1 matching 8 bases. The read ends 3 residues early relative to the CDR3; the germline J gene fills the gap. Germline V CDR1 and CDR2: LNHDA, SQIVND (reference sequence). CDR3 length: 12 amino acids. V shed 8 bases, J shed 3 bases, and the junction held 3 bases outside the gene matches.

This clone has a count of ten or more. The read falls 3 residues short of the CDR3 end, and the missing part is taken from the germline J gene. The rearrangement links TRBV2 to TRBJ1-5; perhaps TRBD1 as D (6 bases). The germline CDR1 and CDR2 sequences are SNHLY and FYNNEI. Trimming stripped 4 bases from V and 4 bases from J, with 11 bases between. This CDR3 is built from 14 residues. The covered CDR3 bases are TGTGCCAGCAGTGGGACAGCCCGAAATCAGCCC. Its translation: CASSGTARNQP. The whole CDR3 reads CASSGTARNQPQHF.

Details on this clone: The CDR3 is cut off 3 residues early in the read; its end comes from the germline J gene. The chain uses TRBV19 and TRBJ2-4; the D gene is possibly TRBD2 (5 bases). The CDR3 covers 17 residues. Germline lookup yields CDR1 LNHDA and CDR2 SQIVND (reference sequence). CDR3 loop: CASNEVGAALGGSGQYF. The sequenced part of the CDR3 DNA is TGTGCCAGTAATGAGGTGGGAGCGGCCCTCGGAGGATCTGGT.